This entry lists 22 T cell receptor beta chains sequenced from one sample in a study of T cell responses to AZD1222 COVID-19 vaccine. Here immunoSEQ multiplex PCR was the method, and the copy in TCRdb shows in-frame clones only, minus some. The data contain 120,000 or so clones, just over 85% of them seen just once; the ten biggest clones take up roughly a sixth. The specimen comprised peripheral blood, sampled on day 0 of MenACWY control vaccination. The source of these receptors is an adult in good health.

In this sample, this clone turned up once. CDR3 in amino acids: CASSQAGYYEQYF. CDR3 coding DNA: TGTGCCAGCAGCCAAGCAGGGTACTACGAGCAGTACTTC. The V and J genes are TRBV14 and TRBJ2-7; D possibly corresponds to TRBD1 (5 bases). Trimming took 1 base from V and 3 from J, leaving 7 bases between them. Germline lookup yields CDR1 SGHDN and CDR2 FVKESK. The CDR3 spans 13 residues.

J is TRBJ2-6 and V is TRBV7-3, with D hard to call. The CDR3 is 13 amino acids. Germline loops: CDR1 SGHTA, CDR2 FQGTGA. Trimming removed 6 bases from V and 0 bases from J, with 3 bases in between. Here the CDR3 DNA reads TGTGCCAGCAGACTCTCTGGGGCCAACGTCCTGACTTTC. It translates to CASRLSGANVLTF.

This clone was seen once. The chain combines TRBV9 with TRBJ2-2; TRBD1 agrees at 11 bases. Germline CDR1 reads SGDLS; CDR2 reads YYNGEE. The trim removed 0 bases at V and 7 bases at J, leaving 8 bases unmatched. The CDR3 extends over 17 amino acids. The CDR3 nucleotides are TGTGCCAGCAGCGTAGGGACAGGGGGCATTCGAAGCGGGGAGCTGTTTTTT. Translated: CASSVGTGGIRSGELFF.

The genes are TRBV5-1 and TRBJ2-7; 7 positions agree with TRBD1. Germline CDR1 and CDR2: SGHRS and YFSETQ. The trim removed 2 bases at V and 3 bases at J, leaving 5 bases unmatched. The CDR3 contains 14 residues. CDR3 DNA: TGCGCCAGCAGCTTTCGGGACAGTGACTACGAGCAGTACTTC. Residues: CASSFRDSDYEQYF.

The V and J genes are TRBV2 and TRBJ2-7; D may match TRBD1 or TRBD2 (6 bases each). Germline CDR1 is SNHLY and CDR2 is FYNNEI. The CDR3 is 13 residues long. V was trimmed by 4 bases and J by 5 bases, leaving 12 bases between them. CDR3 DNA sequence: TGTGCCAGCAGTGCGGAGGGGACAAACGAGCAGTACTTC. This codes for CASSAEGTNEQYF.

V and J are TRBV2 and TRBJ1-6; 11 nucleotides match TRBD1. The CDR3 extends over 16 amino acids. Germline CDR1 is SNHLY and CDR2 is FYNNEI. Losses at the gene ends were 5 bases for V and 5 bases for J; bases not matched to a gene: 5. CDR3 DNA sequence: TGTGCCAGCAGTTTGGACAGGGGGCGCAATAATTCACCCCTCCACTTT. Encoded protein: CASSLDRGRNNSPLHF.

The chain combines TRBV21-1 with TRBJ1-4; the table's D gene call, TRBD1, was not cross checked with the DNA. TRBV21-1 is noted as a pseudogene. This CDR3 region has 16 residues. The CDR3 loop is CASSKRGPKTCEKLFF. The CDR3 DNA reads TGTGCCAGCAGCAAAAGGGGGCCAAAGACGTGTGAAAAACTGTTTTTT.

The V call is TRBV28, the J call TRBJ2-3; the D is unclear. V dropped 2 bases and J dropped 0 bases, with 12 bases sitting between them. The germline V gene has CDR1 MDHEN and CDR2 SYDVKM. The CDR3 is made up of 16 amino acids. In DNA, the CDR3 is TGTGCCAGCAGTTTAGATCGTGCGGCTAGCACAGATACGCAGTATTTT. This gives the protein CASSLDRAASTDTQYF.

Details on this clone: Other nucleotide sequences in the sample specify the same CDR3. The gene calls are TRBV5-1 and TRBJ1-5, with D unresolved. The CDR3 spans 14 residues. Germline V gene lookup returns CDR1 SGHRS and CDR2 YFSETQ. Deletions cut 4 bases from V and 0 bases from J, with 8 bases between. For the CDR3, the DNA is TGCGCCAGCAGCCTAGGCTATAGCAATCAGCCCCAGCATTTT. The encoded protein is CASSLGYSNQPQHF.

The J gene is TRBJ2-7, the V gene TRBV7-6; D assignment may be TRBD1 or TRBD2 (5 bases each). Per germline, CDR1 SGHVS and CDR2 FNYEAQ. This CDR3 has 15 amino acids. V lost 0 bases and J lost 4, with 13 bases in between. This chain's CDR3 is CASSLAPGGEYEQYF. The CDR3 coding sequence is TGTGCCAGCAGCTTAGCGCCTGGGGGTGAGTACGAGCAGTACTTC. The full variable domain, its missing parts supplied by reference TRBV7-6 and TRBJ2-7, is GAGVSQSPRYKVTKRGQDVALRCDPISGHVSLYWYRQALGQGPEFLTYFNYEAQQDKSGLPNDRFSAERPEGSISTLTIQRTEQRDSAMYRCASSLAPGGEYEQYFGPGTRLTVT.

The CDR3 spells CASSAPTGGSKNIQYF. In DNA, the CDR3 is TGTGCCAGCAGTGCCCCGACAGGAGGGTCCAAAAACATTCAGTACTTC. J is TRBJ2-4 and V is TRBV2; D is possibly TRBD1 or TRBD2 (6 bases each). The germline V gene encodes CDR1 SNHLY and CDR2 FYNNEI. V was cut by 4 bases and J by 2 bases, with 15 bases left in between. The CDR3 runs 16 residues.

The V call is TRBV4-1, the J call TRBJ1-2; a weak D match, TRBD1 (6 bases). Trimming removed 0 bases from V and 4 bases from J, with 18 bases in between. This CDR3 has 17 residues. Per germline, CDR1 MGHRA and CDR2 YSYEKL. The CDR3 loop reads CASSQDRGWGTSYGYTF. CDR3 DNA: TGCGCCAGCAGCCAAGATAGGGGGTGGGGCACGTCCTATGGCTACACCTTC.

The J gene is TRBJ2-5, the V gene TRBV4-1; D not certain. CDR3 length: 14 amino acids. V lost 1 base and J lost 8, with 14 bases in between. Germline lookup yields CDR1 MGHRA and CDR2 YSYEKL. CDR3 sequence: CASSQGLHRSTQYF. DNA of the CDR3: TGCGCCAGCAGCCAAGGACTGCATAGGAGCACCCAGTACTTC.

The genes are TRBV3-1 (or the pseudogene TRBV3-2) and TRBJ2-7, with a weak D call TRBD1 (5 bases). Trimming took off 1 base at V and 3 bases at J, with 10 bases between the two ends. Germline-derived CDR1 and CDR2 are LGHDT and YNNKEL (reference sequence). The CDR3 covers 14 residues. The DNA of the CDR3 is TGTGCCAGCAGCCAAGGACAGATATTCTACGAGCAGTACTTC. As protein: CASSQGQIFYEQYF.

V is TRBV14 and J is TRBJ2-2, with D perhaps matching TRBD2 (6 bases). CDR1 is SGHDN and CDR2 is FVKESK in the germline V gene. The CDR3 runs to 16 residues. Between the trimmed V and J ends, which lost 3 bases and 0 bases, there was a span of 11 bases. In DNA, the CDR3 is TGTGCCAGCAGCCAGTTCGGGGGACCGAACACCGGGGAGCTGTTTTTT. Residues: CASSQFGGPNTGELFF.

V and J are TRBV9 and TRBJ2-7; D remains ambiguous. Trimming removed 4 bases at V and 0 bases at J, with 14 bases between. CDR1 is SGDLS and CDR2 is YYNGEE in the germline V gene. The CDR3 loop spans 15 amino acids. The DNA of the CDR3 is TGTGCCAGCAGCTCCCATGCTGGCCACTCCTACGAGCAGTACTTC. Translation gives CASSSHAGHSYEQYF.

The V gene is TRBV10-1, the J gene TRBJ1-6; 7 nucleotides line up with TRBD1. The CDR3 length is 13 residues. Trimming took 6 bases from V and 6 from J; bases not matched to a gene: 2. Germline-derived CDR1 and CDR2 are WNHNN and SYGVQD (reference sequence). CDR3 loop: CASRQGVNSPLHF. Written as DNA, the CDR3 is TGCGCCAGCAGGCAGGGGGTTAATTCACCCCTCCACTTT.

The genes are TRBV25-1 and TRBJ1-1, with TRBD1 identical over 8 bases. With 3 bases clipped from V and 5 bases from J, the junction kept 5 bases outside the gene matches. The CDR3 sequence is 14 residues long. CDR1 is MGHDK and CDR2 is SYGVNS in the germline V gene. The CDR3 loop reads CASSERTGFTEAFF. The CDR3 DNA sequence: TGTGCCAGCAGTGAGAGGACAGGGTTTACTGAAGCTTTCTTT.

V usage is TRBV30 and J usage is TRBJ1-1, with 7 bases aligning to TRBD1. The trim removed 0 bases at V and 1 base at J, leaving 5 bases unmatched. This CDR3 has 15 residues. Looked up from germline, CDR1 is GTSNPN and CDR2 is SVGIG (reference sequence). CDR3 region: CAWSVRGTANTEAFF. In DNA form, the CDR3 reads TGTGCCTGGAGTGTACGTGGGACAGCGAACACTGAAGCTTTCTTT.

The chain links TRBV27 to TRBJ2-7, with 9 nucleotides matching TRBD2. The germline gives CDR1 MNHEY, CDR2 SMNVEV (reference sequence). CDR3 length: 16 residues. V lost 5 bases, J lost 0 bases, and 8 bases stayed unmatched. The DNA for the CDR3 is TGTGCCAGCAGTCCCACTCCAGCGGGAGGCTCCTACGAGCAGTACTTC. Its protein is CASSPTPAGGSYEQYF.

V gene TRBV3-1 (or the pseudogene TRBV3-2) combines with J gene TRBJ2-1, with 8 bases fitting TRBD1. With 2 bases clipped from V and 6 bases from J, the junction kept 3 bases outside the gene matches. This CDR3 is 14 amino acids long. Germline CDR1 is LGHDT and CDR2 is YNNKEL (reference sequence). The CDR3 bases are TGTGCCAGCAGCCAATGGACAGGGCCCAATGAGCAGTTCTTC. It specifies CASSQWTGPNEQFF.

The sample holds many counts of this clone. The V gene is TRBV5-4, the J gene TRBJ1-1, with a weak D call TRBD1 (5 bases). Germline values: CDR1 SGHNT, CDR2 YYREEE (reference sequence). The CDR3 has 13 amino acids. The V end was cut by 7 bases, the J end by 6 bases, with 16 bases between. The CDR3 nucleotides are TGTGCCAGCTCGGGGACGTGGGGCGCTGAAGCTTTCTTT. Amino acid sequence: CASSGTWGAEAFF.